The rows below give T cell receptor beta chains drawn from one sample of a study of identical twins. In TCRdb, the 5' RACE reads were re-called with MiXCR into one record per CDR3 protein. Of some 900,000 distinct CDR3 sequences listed, about 12% are singletons. A further study also used this sample, focusing on yellow fever vaccine responses in identical twins.

The sequencing input was PBMCs. The source is a woman aged 18-35 years in good health. Each CDR3 is given with its conserved first and last residue.

v_call: TRBV14
cdr3_aa: CASSQDPQGIRAFF

v_call: TRBV7-9
cdr3_aa: CASSRTTALGAAQYF

v_call: TRBV20-1
cdr3_aa: CSATTLGGYTEAFF

v_call: TRBV7-3
cdr3_aa: CASSRLGTGNDEQFF

v_call: TRBV15
cdr3_aa: CATSRDLATQYF

v_call: TRBV12-3/TRBV12-4
cdr3_aa: CASSLWVGELFF

v_call: TRBV24-1
cdr3_aa: CATSGSGTGVPQHF

v_call: TRBV29-1
cdr3_aa: CSVGGGSWDEQYF

v_call: TRBV10-3
cdr3_aa: CAISEPSNGYTF

v_call: TRBV27
cdr3_aa: CASKTGMETQYF

v_call: TRBV19
cdr3_aa: CASSWDRNTIYF

v_call: TRBV4-1
cdr3_aa: CASSLLHGGGQETQYF

v_call: TRBV24-1
cdr3_aa: CATSVPVGTVLEQFF

v_call: TRBV7-8
cdr3_aa: CASSLVLRATLGAGDEQFF

v_call: TRBV10-3
cdr3_aa: CAITPALKNTEAFF

v_call: TRBV5-1
cdr3_aa: CASSSPTGTPTYNEQFF

v_call: TRBV28
cdr3_aa: CATWASGSTDTQYF

v_call: TRBV3-1
cdr3_aa: CASSQSEQGAFF

v_call: TRBV5-1
cdr3_aa: CASSLEEGQGSHEQYF

v_call: TRBV10-3
cdr3_aa: CAISSGGETQYF

v_call: TRBV29-1
cdr3_aa: CSGSGRLNTEAFF

v_call: TRBV12-3/TRBV12-4
cdr3_aa: CASSLRVGHTIYF

v_call: TRBV2
cdr3_aa: CASTGSSGKNTGELFF

v_call: TRBV12-3/TRBV12-4
cdr3_aa: CASSLGADQEKLFF

v_call: TRBV27
cdr3_aa: CASSLASRLSYNSPLHF

v_call: TRBV20-1
cdr3_aa: CSAAGLAGFAGELFF

v_call: TRBV10-3
cdr3_aa: CAISEFAGQETQYF

v_call: TRBV7-7
cdr3_aa: CASSPSGGGYNEQFF

v_call: TRBV20-1
cdr3_aa: CSASPRDNTDTQYF

v_call: TRBV20-1
cdr3_aa: CSVTPYGTGDQETQYF

v_call: TRBV12-3/TRBV12-4
cdr3_aa: CASTLALANEKLFF

v_call: TRBV6-5
cdr3_aa: CASSYSGRGTDTQYF

v_call: TRBV12-3/TRBV12-4
cdr3_aa: CASSLSRANGYTF

v_call: TRBV7-2
cdr3_aa: CASSWGLAGVNEQFF

v_call: TRBV3-1
cdr3_aa: CASSQEPWIMQFF

v_call: TRBV4-1
cdr3_aa: CASSQVTSGGTGELFF

v_call: TRBV5-1
cdr3_aa: CASSPGTREYNEQFF

v_call: TRBV20-1
cdr3_aa: CSAEDSTRWDEQYF

v_call: TRBV4-1
cdr3_aa: CASSPQERLSPLHF

v_call: TRBV14
cdr3_aa: CASSHEGGRDEQFF

v_call: TRBV3-1
cdr3_aa: CASSHRHYEQYF

v_call: TRBV12-3/TRBV12-4
cdr3_aa: CASSFYGSETQYF

v_call: TRBV19
cdr3_aa: CASKADSYEQYF

v_call: TRBV13
cdr3_aa: CASSLGTSGSGDTQYF

v_call: TRBV3-1
cdr3_aa: CASSQRDTCTREQYF

v_call: TRBV11-1
cdr3_aa: CASNRRVAEQGAMSTGELFF

v_call: TRBV2
cdr3_aa: CASSERFPEAFF

v_call: TRBV12-3/TRBV12-4
cdr3_aa: CASRLRTGGPYNEQFF

v_call: TRBV12-3/TRBV12-4
cdr3_aa: CASSPPGLASYEQYF

v_call: TRBV7-6
cdr3_aa: CASSRSDNSDNEQFF

v_call: TRBV20-1
cdr3_aa: CSAQDSRGSYGYTF

v_call: TRBV12-3/TRBV12-4
cdr3_aa: CASSSTRQRETQYF